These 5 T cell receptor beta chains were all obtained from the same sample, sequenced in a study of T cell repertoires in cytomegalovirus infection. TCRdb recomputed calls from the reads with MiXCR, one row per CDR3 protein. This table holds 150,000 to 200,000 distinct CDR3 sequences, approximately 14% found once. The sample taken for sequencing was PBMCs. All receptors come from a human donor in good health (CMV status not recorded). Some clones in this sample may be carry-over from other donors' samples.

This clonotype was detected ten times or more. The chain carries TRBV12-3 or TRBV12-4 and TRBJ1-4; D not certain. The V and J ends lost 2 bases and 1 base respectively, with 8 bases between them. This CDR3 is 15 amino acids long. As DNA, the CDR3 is TGTGCCAGCAGTTTAAATGAGGGAACTAATGAAAAACTGTTTTTT. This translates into CASSLNEGTNEKLFF.

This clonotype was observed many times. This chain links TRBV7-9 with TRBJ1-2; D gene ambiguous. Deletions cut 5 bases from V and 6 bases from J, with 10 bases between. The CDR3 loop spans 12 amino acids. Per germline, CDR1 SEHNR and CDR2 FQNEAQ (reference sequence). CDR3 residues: CASSKDHHGYTF. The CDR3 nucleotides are TGTGCCAGCAGCAAAGACCACCATGGCTACACCTTC.

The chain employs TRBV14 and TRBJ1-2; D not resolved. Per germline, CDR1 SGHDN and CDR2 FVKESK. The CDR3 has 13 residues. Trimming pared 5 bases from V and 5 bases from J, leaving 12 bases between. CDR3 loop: CASSVAARYGYTF. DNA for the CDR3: TGTGCCAGCAGCGTTGCCGCCCGTTATGGCTACACCTTC.

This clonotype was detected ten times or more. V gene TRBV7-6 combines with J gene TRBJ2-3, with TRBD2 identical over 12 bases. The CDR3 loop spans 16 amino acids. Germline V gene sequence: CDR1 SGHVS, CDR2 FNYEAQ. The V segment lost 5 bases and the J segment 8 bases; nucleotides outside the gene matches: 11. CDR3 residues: CASSTGGLAGGSTQYF. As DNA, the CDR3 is TGTGCCAGCAGCACAGGGGGCCTAGCGGGGGGGAGTACGCAGTATTTT.

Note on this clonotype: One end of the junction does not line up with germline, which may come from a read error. CDR3 DNA: TGTGCCGGCAGTGAAGCGCGGAGCGGGAGTCCGTTCTTC. Translated, it gives CAGSEARSGSPFF. This chain joins TRBV2 and TRBJ2-1; TRBD2 agrees at 8 bases. CDR3 length: 13 amino acids. CDR1 is SNHLY, CDR2 FYNNEI, per germline. Complete variable domain (other parts from reference TRBV2 and TRBJ2-1): EPEVTQTPSHQVTQMGQEVILRCVPISNHLYFYWYRQILGQKVEFLVSFYNNEISEKSEIFDDQFSVERPDGSNFTLKIRSTKLEDSAMYFCAGSEARSGSPFFGPGTRLTVL.